The present TCR beta chain was sequenced within a study of blood T cell repertoires in COVID-19. Background on the study: Acute-phase and convalescent COVID-19 samples originated in the United States, Italy and Spain.

Cohorts were determined from participant-reported clinical history. Donors in Cohort 3 who had recovered were those with two negative PCRs, healthcare professional clearance, or resolution of their symptoms. The CDR3 has 14 residues. Germline V gene sequence: CDR1 LGHDT, CDR2 YNNKEL (reference sequence). With 0 bases removed from V and 10 bases from J, the gap between germline ends came to 10 bases. As originally analysed: Cell counts per sample came from amplifying reference gene primers. Sequencing was performed with immunoSEQ multiplex PCR; in TCRdb, only in-frame clones are kept and a portion is missing. V and J calls and clone size are those listed in that table; D and trimming were worked out from the DNA. Of fewer than 400,000 clones in the sample, over 70% were seen once.

This clonotype originated in a man aged 25 to 40 who had recovered from COVID-19. Sequencing input: PBMCs or T cells enriched from blood (not recorded which). The V call is TRBV3-1 (or the pseudogene TRBV3-2), the J call TRBJ1-6; D is unresolved. For the CDR3, the DNA is TGTGCCAGCAGCCAAGACACGGGGAGGTCACCCCTCCACTTT. Its protein product is CASSQDTGRSPLHF.